Listed here are 15 T cell receptor beta chains from one sample, sequenced in a study of Ad26.COV2.S vaccination and SARS-CoV-2 variants (dated by TCRdb to about 2021). The treatment or condition label of this sample denotes: some 19 received Ad26.COV2.S at low or high dose, single or two shots; five or six received placebo; per-sample allocation not given. Repertoires of vaccine and placebo recipients were sequenced from samples taken on day 63 after the first injection. Library creation used the immunoSEQ multiplex PCR assay. Entries here come from immuneACCESS through TCRdb and include only in-frame sequences with V and J called. Some clones fail to appear in such tables; in the studies checked, an unresolved V gene covers under half of the shortfall, and the cause of the remainder is unknown. For this sample there are approximately 300,000 clones; approximately 86% appear just once. 2.1% of the sample goes to the ten largest clones.

The sequenced sample was peripheral blood, obtained in a trial of Ad26.COV2.S vaccine versus placebo. The receptors originated from a person between 18 and 59 years old who received the Ad26.COV2.S COVID-19 vaccine or a placebo.

This chain links TRBV6-5 with TRBJ1-1, with D hard to call. CDR1 is MNHEY, CDR2 SVGAGI, per germline. This CDR3 region has 11 residues. Trimming stripped 7 bases from V and 10 bases from J, with 13 bases between. The CDR3, as DNA: TGTGCCAGCATTTTAGGGTTGAGAGCTTTCTTT. It is translated as CASILGLRAFF.

This clone was seen more than once but under ten times. This rearrangement joins TRBV10-3 to TRBJ1-1, with a weak D call TRBD1 (5 bases). Trimming cost V 0 bases and J 6 bases, with 20 bases left between them. CDR3 length: 17 amino acids. The germline V gene encodes CDR1 ENHRY and CDR2 SYGVKD. The CDR3 DNA is TGTGCCATCAGTGAGTCAGATAGCGGGACGGATATCGCTGAAGCTTTCTTT. Its translation is CAISESDSGTDIAEAFF.

The V gene is TRBV19, the J gene TRBJ1-4; D remains ambiguous. V was clipped by 6 bases and J by 6 bases, with 11 bases between them. CDR3 length equals 13 residues. The V gene's germline CDR1 is LNHDA and CDR2 SQIVND (reference sequence). For the CDR3, the DNA is TGTGCCAGTAGCTGGGATTTTGATGAAAAACTGTTTTTT. The encoded protein is CASSWDFDEKLFF.

The V gene is TRBV6-5, the J gene TRBJ2-7; D may be TRBD2 (5 bases). This CDR3 has 13 amino acids. V dropped 7 bases and J dropped 0 bases, with 10 bases sitting between them. Per germline, CDR1 MNHEY and CDR2 SVGAGI. The CDR3 DNA reads as TGTGCCAGCAACGAGCGGAGCTCCTACGAGCAGTACTTC. Protein product: CASNERSSYEQYF.

V usage is TRBV20-1 and J usage is TRBJ1-3; tentative D call: TRBD1 (6 bases). The CDR3 has 14 amino acids. Trimming left V 3 bases short and J 2 bases short, with 11 bases between. Germline lookup yields CDR1 DFQATT and CDR2 SNEGSKA (reference sequence). CDR3 region: CSASYRAAGNTIYF. Written as DNA, the CDR3 is TGCAGTGCTAGTTACAGGGCTGCTGGAAACACCATATATTTT.

The chain links TRBV5-5 to TRBJ1-2; tentatively, D is TRBD1 (6 bases). The V gene lost 1 base and the J gene lost 0 bases, with 10 bases spanning the gap. The germline V gene encodes CDR1 SGHKS and CDR2 YYEKEE (reference sequence). The CDR3 has 15 residues. The CDR3 DNA is TGTGCCAGCAGCTTGAGCCAGGGGCCTAACTATGGCTACACCTTC. Encoded protein: CASSLSQGPNYGYTF.

CDR3 DNA sequence: TGTGCCAGCACCCCCGCAGGGGAGGACACTGAAGCTTTCTTT. This codes for CASTPAGEDTEAFF. The chain recombines TRBV28 with TRBJ1-1; D may be TRBD1 (6 bases). CDR1 is MDHEN and CDR2 is SYDVKM in the germline V gene. This CDR3 is built from 14 residues. V was shortened by 7 bases and J by 3 bases, with 15 bases between the two germline ends.

The rearrangement joins TRBV5-6 to TRBJ1-2; D possibly corresponds to TRBD1 (5 bases). The CDR3 runs to 15 residues. Germline CDR1 reads SGHDT; CDR2 reads YYEEEE. The V and J ends lost 4 bases and 0 bases respectively, with 13 bases between them. CDR3 region: CASSRLVGANYGYTF. CDR3 DNA: TGTGCCAGCAGCCGTTTGGTGGGGGCTAACTATGGCTACACCTTC.

This sequence joins TRBV14 and TRBJ2-1; the D is unclear. Per the germline V gene, CDR1 is SGHDN and CDR2 is FVKESK. CDR3 size: 11 residues. V shed 1 base and J shed 11 bases, with 6 bases lying between them. The CDR3 region has the DNA TGTGCCAGCAGCCAAGCATTACAGCAGTTCTTC. Its translation is CASSQALQQFF.

The chain is built from TRBV5-1 and TRBJ1-1; perhaps TRBD1 as D (5 bases). V was shortened by 4 bases and J by 0 bases, with 13 bases between the two germline ends. The CDR3 contains 15 residues. CDR1 SGHRS and CDR2 YFSETQ come from the germline V gene. The CDR3 sequence: CASSRGLSMNTEAFF. The CDR3 DNA reads as TGCGCCAGCAGCCGGGGACTGAGCATGAACACTGAAGCTTTCTTT.

The chain couples TRBV4-1 to TRBJ1-5; perhaps TRBD1 as D (6 bases). From germline, CDR1 is MGHRA and CDR2 YSYEKL. V was cut by 4 bases and J by 5 bases, with 15 bases left in between. This CDR3 has 15 residues. The CDR3 loop reads CASSRSAGADQPQHF. DNA for the CDR3: TGCGCCAGCAGCCGTTCGGCGGGGGCGGATCAGCCCCAGCATTTT.

The chain joins TRBV7-3 to TRBJ2-1; TRBD2 aligns across 11 bases. Germline trimming cut 2 bases from V and 1 base from J; bases unmatched to any gene: 7. Germline CDR1 reads SGHTA; CDR2 reads FQGTGA. CDR3 size: 18 residues. The chain's CDR3 is CASSLLAGGRISYNEQFF. As DNA, the CDR3 is TGTGCCAGCAGCTTACTAGCGGGGGGCAGGATTTCCTACAATGAGCAGTTCTTC.

This clone was found once. This chain joins TRBV23-1 and TRBJ2-5; 7 bases agree with TRBD2. Being an ORF, TRBV23-1 has a function that is uncertain. After removal of 0 bases from V and 5 bases from J, the junction contained 6 bases not matched to a gene. CDR3 length: 15 amino acids. Written as DNA, the CDR3 is TGCGCCAGCAGTCAATCGCGGGAGAAAAAGGAGACCCAGTACTTC. The encoded protein is CASSQSREKKETQYF.

The chain combines TRBV19 with TRBJ2-3; D is tentatively TRBD1 or TRBD2 (5 bases each). The CDR3 runs 13 residues. Trimming shortened V by 9 bases and J by 3 bases, and 13 bases separated the two germline ends. CDR1 and CDR2 from the germline V gene are LNHDA and SQIVND (reference sequence). In DNA, the CDR3 is TGTGCCAGCTCGACCTGGGGGACAGATACGCAGTATTTT. Encoded protein: CASSTWGTDTQYF.

V gene TRBV5-1 combines with J gene TRBJ1-4; possibly TRBD1 for D (6 bases). V lost 1 base to trimming and J lost 0 bases, with 10 bases between them. The CDR3 is 16 residues long. Germline CDR1 and CDR2: SGHRS and YFSETQ. CDR3 sequence (DNA): TGCGCCAGCAGCTTGACAGGGAGCCCAACTAATGAAAAACTGTTTTTT. Its translation is CASSLTGSPTNEKLFF.